A single sample is the source of the 21 T cell receptor beta chains below, sequenced in a study of T cells in Graves' hyperthyroidism and ophthalmopathy (dated by TCRdb to the late 2010s). Libraries were built with multiplex PCR. The sequencer listed for this sample is Illumina HiSeq 2000. Amplification of TCR beta CDR3 regions was carried out from RNA transcripts. For the first round of RT-PCR on the TCR CDR3, the HTBI primer set was used together with the Qiagen OneStep RT-PCR kit. Through fastp at Q25 and MiXCR, TCRdb rebuilt clones from the public reads, retaining in-frame beta chains. Entries that share a CDR3 protein sequence are merged under the most common genes and DNA. The sample profile shows roughly 49,000 distinct CDR3 sequences; approximately 58% of them were found once. The biggest ten clones account for about 34% of the sample. Sequencing was carried out using peripheral blood or thyroid tissue (not recorded which). The receptors derive from a man in his late teens or twenties with Graves' hyperthyroidism.

With regard to this clonotype: A read error may account for a junction end that differs from germline. The rearrangement uses TRBV5-1 and TRBJ2-5; no firm D call. This CDR3 has 14 amino acids. Germline CDR1 and CDR2: SGHRS and YFSETQ. As DNA, the CDR3 is TGCGCCAACAGCTTGGCCATCGCAGCAGAGACCCAGTACTTC. Translating it yields CANSLAIAAETQYF.

This clonotype was seen just once. The chain has TRBV24-1 and TRBJ2-5; 9 nucleotides agree with TRBD1. With V trimmed by 5 bases and J by 9 bases, 9 bases remained unmatched. Germline CDR1 is KGHDR and CDR2 is SFDVKD. CDR3 size: 14 residues. Written as DNA, the CDR3 is TGTGCCACCAGTGCTCGGACAGGGGATGTGGCCCAGTACTTC. Residues: CATSARTGDVAQYF.

V and J are TRBV19 and TRBJ2-7; D is unresolved. In germline, CDR1 is LNHDA, CDR2 SQIVND (reference sequence). The ends were cut back, 4 bases at V and 2 bases at J, with 6 bases in the middle. The length of the CDR3 is 12 residues. The DNA of the CDR3 is TGTGCCAGTAGTAAACAGCCCTACGAGCAGTACTTC. The encoded protein is CASSKQPYEQYF.

As for this clonotype: A much larger clone sits a single nucleotide away, making a read error possible. This chain uses TRBV13 with TRBJ2-7; 9 bases are a match to TRBD1. The germline CDR1 and CDR2 sequences are PRHDT and FYEKMQ (reference sequence). J gave up 6 bases and V 5 bases, and 5 bases lay outside the gene matches. The CDR3 runs 13 residues. CDR3 nucleotide sequence: TGTGCCAGCAGCCTCTCGACAGGGGGCGAGCAGTACTTC. Its protein is CASSLSTGGEQYF.

The V call is TRBV14, the J call TRBJ1-2; D remains unclear. CDR1 and CDR2 (germline): SGHDN, FVKESK. The CDR3 is 13 residues long. Trimming pared 4 bases from V and 1 base from J, leaving 7 bases between. The CDR3 nucleotides read TGTGCCAGCAGCCTCGCGGTTAACTATGGCTACACCTTC. Translating gives CASSLAVNYGYTF.

This clonotype was observed at least ten times. V is TRBV12-3 or TRBV12-4 and J is TRBJ2-2; D perhaps matches TRBD2 (6 bases). CDR3 length: 15 residues. The V end lost 5 bases, the J end lost 4 bases, and 14 bases lay between the germline ends. CDR3 sequence: CASSRDWGFTGELFF. In nucleotides, the CDR3 is TGTGCCAGCAGTCGGGACTGGGGTTTCACCGGGGAGCTGTTTTTT.

The rearrangement uses TRBV7-3 and TRBJ2-5; a possible D gene is TRBD2 (7 bases). Germline V gene lookup returns CDR1 SGHTA and CDR2 FQGTGA. The V end was cut by 5 bases, the J end by 3 bases, with 10 bases between. CDR3 length: 13 amino acids. The CDR3 DNA reads as TGTGCCAGCAGCCGGGGGGCGGAAGAGACCCAGTACTTC. The encoded protein is CASSRGAEETQYF.

The rearrangement uses TRBV5-1 and TRBJ1-4; TRBD1 matches at 9 bases. The CDR3 covers 14 residues. V dropped 4 bases and J dropped 8; count of bases not matched to a gene: 6. CDR1 is SGHRS and CDR2 is YFSETQ in the germline V gene. CDR3 sequence (DNA): TGCGCCAGCAGCGGATCCGGGACAGGGGAAAAACTGTTTTTT. It translates to CASSGSGTGEKLFF.

This clonotype has at least ten counts. J is TRBJ1-5 and V is TRBV30; TRBD1 is a possible D gene (6 bases). The length of the CDR3 is 14 residues. Germline V CDR1 and CDR2: GTSNPN, SVGIG (reference sequence). Trimming took 0 bases from V and 3 from J, leaving 9 bases between them. Written as DNA, the CDR3 is TGTGCCTGGAGTGTAGGACAGTTCAATCAGCCCCAGCATTTT. Residues: CAWSVGQFNQPQHF.

The chain combines TRBV10-3 with TRBJ1-3; D is unresolved. Trimming pared 3 bases from V and 2 bases from J, leaving 17 bases between. This CDR3 spans 17 amino acids. The germline V gene has CDR1 ENHRY and CDR2 SYGVKD. The CDR3 spells CAISEGSPLKAGNTIYF. CDR3 bases: TGTGCCATCAGTGAAGGGTCACCCCTGAAGGCTGGAAACACCATATATTTT.

The rearrangement links TRBV11-1 to TRBJ1-4, with D unresolved. Trimming pared 1 base from V and 3 bases from J, leaving 18 bases between. The CDR3 has 18 amino acids. From germline, CDR1 is SGHAT and CDR2 FQDESV (reference sequence). The chain's CDR3 is CASSLGYYRQVANEKLFF. The CDR3, as DNA: TGTGCCAGCAGCTTAGGATACTACCGGCAGGTCGCTAATGAAAAACTGTTTTTT.

The CDR3 sequence: CATSRGEGWDSPLHF. The DNA of the CDR3 is TGTGCCACCAGCAGAGGGGAGGGTTGGGATTCACCCCTCCACTTT. This chain connects TRBV15 to TRBJ1-6; D gene ambiguous. V lost 1 base to trimming and J lost 8 bases, with 12 bases between them. Germline V gene lookup returns CDR1 LNHNV and CDR2 YYDKDF (reference sequence). The length of the CDR3 is 15 residues. Together with reference TRBV15 and TRBJ1-6, the CDR3 gives the full variable domain: DAMVIQNPRYQVTQFGKPVTLSCSQTLNHNVMYWYQQKSSQAPKLLFHYYDKDFNNEADTPDNFQSRRPNTSFCFLDIRSPGLGDTAMYLCATSRGEGWDSPLHFGNGTRLTVT.

Written as DNA, the CDR3 is TGCAGTGCGCGAGCTACATCTACCGGGGAGCTGTTTTTT. Translation: CSARATSTGELFF. V is TRBV20-1 and J is TRBJ2-2; no reliable D call. Germline V gives CDR1 DFQATT, CDR2 SNEGSKA (reference sequence). The CDR3 runs 13 residues. V dropped 6 bases and J dropped 5 bases, with 13 bases sitting between them.

This clonotype appeared many times. The rearrangement links TRBV28 to TRBJ2-5; tentative D call: TRBD2 (6 bases). Between the trimmed V and J ends, which lost 6 bases and 5 bases, there was a span of 19 bases. Germline assignment: CDR1 MDHEN and CDR2 SYDVKM. This CDR3 comprises 15 residues. The CDR3 sequence is CASSRLGGGRETQYF. CDR3 nucleotide sequence: TGTGCCAGCAGCCGACTCGGGGGAGGACGTGAGACCCAGTACTTC.

This clonotype was detected ten times or more. This sequence joins TRBV29-1 and TRBJ2-7; D gene ambiguous. V lost 0 bases, J lost 2 bases, and 8 bases lay in between. The CDR3 runs 13 residues. Germline loops: CDR1 SQVTM, CDR2 ANQGSEA. Written as DNA, the CDR3 is TGCAGCGTTGAAGATGGCAGCGCCTACGAGCAGTACTTC. It encodes CSVEDGSAYEQYF.

A word on this clonotype: Because it lacks the conserved phenylalanine or tryptophan at the end, this CDR3 is likely a read error. The limits of the CDR3 on the DNA are not certain, so only TCRdb's listed CDR3 is given. The rearrangement joins TRBV10-3 to TRBJ1-1; whether TRBD1, the table's D call, matches the DNA was not checked. With termini counted, the CDR3 has 12 amino acids. The germline CDR1 and CDR2 sequences are ENHRY and SYGVKD. This chain's CDR3 is CAISEPRQGAVG.

In its sample, this clonotype ranks as large (0.1 to 1%). The chain joins TRBV20-1 to TRBJ1-3, with D hard to call. V shed 2 bases and J shed 3 bases, with 8 bases lying between them. The CDR3 totals 13 residues. The germline gives CDR1 DFQATT, CDR2 SNEGSKA (reference sequence). CDR3 in amino acids: CSARSEVGNTIYF. The CDR3 DNA is TGCAGTGCTAGATCTGAGGTTGGAAACACCATATATTTT.

With regard to this clonotype: A read error is likely, as this CDR3 ends without the conserved phenylalanine or tryptophan. No DNA is shown, since the ends of the CDR3 on it are uncertain; the CDR3 is the one TCRdb lists. The V and J genes are TRBV3-1 and TRBJ1-5. The germline CDR1 and CDR2 sequences are LGHDT and YNNKEL (reference sequence). The CDR3 numbers 9 amino acids, ends counted. The CDR3 protein is CASSQERQG.

The rearrangement links TRBV2 to TRBJ2-5, with no clear D. The length of the CDR3 is 11 residues. The germline V gene encodes CDR1 SNHLY and CDR2 FYNNEI. The ends were cut back, 7 bases at V and 6 bases at J, with 9 bases in the middle. In DNA, the CDR3 is TGTGCCAGCAAGGCGGTCAAGACCCAGTACTTC. Its translation is CASKAVKTQYF.

The genes are TRBV29-1 and TRBJ2-7, with unresolved D. CDR1 and CDR2 from the germline V gene are SQVTM and ANQGSEA. This CDR3 comprises 11 residues. The CDR3: CRPTPGYEQYF. CDR3 in DNA: TGCAGACCGACACCCGGCTACGAGCAGTACTTC.

Remarks on this clonotype: Germline is not matched at one junction end, which may reflect a read error. The chain combines TRBV7-9 with TRBJ2-7, with 8 bases fitting TRBD1. The V gene's germline CDR1 is SEHNR and CDR2 FQNEAQ (reference sequence). The CDR3 has 12 amino acids. The DNA of the CDR3 is TGTGCCAACAGCTCTCCGGGGACAGGCTTGCACTTC. Its translation is CANSSPGTGLHF.